This T cell receptor (beta chain) comes out of a study of T cells in Graves' hyperthyroidism and ophthalmopathy. This clonotype was recorded at least ten times. Using RNA transcripts as the source, TCR beta CDR3 regions were amplified. The study used the HTBI primer set for a first-round RT-PCR of the TCR CDR3. TCRdb used MiXCR to reprocess the multiplex PCR reads, holding one entry per CDR3 protein. Of 250,000 to 300,000 distinct CDR3 sequences listed, about an eighth are singletons. The germline gives CDR1 ENHRY, CDR2 SYGVKD. V lost 0 bases and J lost 6, with 15 bases in between. The CDR3 has 15 amino acids. Not enrolled were patients with uncontrolled infection, other autoimmune disease, pregnancy or lactation.

This receptor was identified in a woman between 25 and 40 years old with Graves' hyperthyroidism that later progressed to Graves' ophthalmopathy. What was sequenced was blood. The chain links TRBV10-3 to TRBJ2-7, with a weak D call TRBD2 (5 bases). Written as DNA, the CDR3 is TGTGCCATCAGTGAGTCGATTTCGAGGGAGAGCGAGCAGTACTTC. This encodes CAISESISRESEQYF.